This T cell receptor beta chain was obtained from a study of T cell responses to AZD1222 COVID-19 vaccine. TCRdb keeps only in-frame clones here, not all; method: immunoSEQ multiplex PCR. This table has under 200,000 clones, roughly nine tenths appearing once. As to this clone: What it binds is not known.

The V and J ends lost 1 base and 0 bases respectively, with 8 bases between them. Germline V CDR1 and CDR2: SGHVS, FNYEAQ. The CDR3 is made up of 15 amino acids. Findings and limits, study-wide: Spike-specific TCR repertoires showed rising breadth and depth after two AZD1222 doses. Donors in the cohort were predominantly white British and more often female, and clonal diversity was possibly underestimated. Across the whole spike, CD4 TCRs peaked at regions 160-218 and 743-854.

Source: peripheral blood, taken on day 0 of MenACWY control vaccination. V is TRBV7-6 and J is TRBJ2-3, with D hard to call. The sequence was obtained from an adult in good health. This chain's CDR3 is CASSLVPSSTDTQYF. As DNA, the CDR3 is TGTGCCAGCAGCTTAGTTCCATCTAGCACAGATACGCAGTATTTT. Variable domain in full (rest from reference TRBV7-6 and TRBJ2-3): GAGVSQSPRYKVTKRGQDVALRCDPISGHVSLYWYRQALGQGPEFLTYFNYEAQQDKSGLPNDRFSAERPEGSISTLTIQRTEQRDSAMYRCASSLVPSSTDTQYFGPGTRLTVL.